These T cell receptor beta chains were read from a single sample in a study of blood T cell repertoires in COVID-19. Assay used: immunoSEQ multiplex PCR; TCRdb lists only in-frame clones, some missing. Counted here are tens of thousands of clones, around 80% occurring once; the ten biggest clones make up around 30%. The source material was peripheral blood. The source is a human donor in a cohort sampled during active COVID-19. The CDR3 runs from the conserved cysteine through the conserved F or W. The D gene is left open where the match is weak. Size is omitted from some rows. Given values are once, few, many or a class for expanded clones.

j_call: TRBJ2-1
d_call: -
v_call: TRBV11-3
clone_size: once
cdr3_length: 14
cdr3_nt: TGTGCCAGCAGCTTAGGTTCCGCCTACAATGAGCAGTTCTTC
cdr3_aa: CASSLGSAYNEQFF

j_call: TRBJ1-2
d_call: -
v_call: TRBV4-1
clone_size: -
cdr3_length: 14
cdr3_nt: TGCGCCAGCAGCCAGCATAGTCCTAACTATGGCTACACCTTC
cdr3_aa: CASSQHSPNYGYTF

j_call: TRBJ1-4
d_call: -
v_call: TRBV6-1
clone_size: -
cdr3_length: 15
cdr3_nt: TGTGCCAGCAGTGACGCGAGAGGGGGGGGCGAAAAACTGTTTTTT
cdr3_aa: CASSDARGGGEKLFF

j_call: TRBJ2-7
d_call: TRBD1
v_call: TRBV12-3/TRBV12-4
clone_size: -
cdr3_length: 11
cdr3_nt: TGTGCCAGCAGTACAGGGGCCGAGCAGTACTTC
cdr3_aa: CASSTGAEQYF

j_call: TRBJ1-2
d_call: TRBD1
v_call: TRBV5-4
clone_size: few
cdr3_length: 14
cdr3_nt: TGTGCCAGCAGCTCGGTAGGGGGCGGGGATGGCTACACCTTC
cdr3_aa: CASSSVGGGDGYTF

j_call: TRBJ2-3
d_call: -
v_call: TRBV13
clone_size: once
cdr3_length: 15
cdr3_nt: TGTGCCAGCAGCAACACAGCGGGCTCCACAGATACGCAGTATTTT
cdr3_aa: CASSNTAGSTDTQYF

j_call: TRBJ1-2
d_call: TRBD1
v_call: TRBV7-2
clone_size: -
cdr3_length: 13
cdr3_nt: TGTGCCAGCAGCCTCGACAGGGACTATGGCTACACCTTC
cdr3_aa: CASSLDRDYGYTF

j_call: TRBJ2-1
d_call: TRBD2
v_call: TRBV2
clone_size: -
cdr3_length: 16
cdr3_nt: TGTGCCAGCGGGGGGACCGGGACTAACGTTCGCAATGAGCAGTTCTTC
cdr3_aa: CASGGTGTNVRNEQFF

j_call: TRBJ2-1
d_call: TRBD2
v_call: TRBV29-1
clone_size: -
cdr3_length: 13
cdr3_nt: TGCAGCGTTCTGACTAGCGGGATTGCTGAGCAGTTCTTC
cdr3_aa: CSVLTSGIAEQFF

j_call: TRBJ2-7
d_call: TRBD1
v_call: TRBV28
clone_size: -
cdr3_length: 11
cdr3_nt: TGTGCCAGCCACAGGGGTTACGAGCAGTACTTC
cdr3_aa: CASHRGYEQYF

j_call: TRBJ2-7
d_call: -
v_call: TRBV28
clone_size: many
cdr3_length: 13
cdr3_nt: TGTGCCAGCAGTTCGTCTACCTTTTACGAGCAGTACTTC
cdr3_aa: CASSSSTFYEQYF

j_call: TRBJ2-5
d_call: -
v_call: TRBV14
clone_size: -
cdr3_length: 15
cdr3_nt: TGTGCCAGCAGCCAAAGGTCAGGGGTTGGCGAGACCCAGTACTTC
cdr3_aa: CASSQRSGVGETQYF

j_call: TRBJ2-1
d_call: TRBD2
v_call: TRBV7-2
clone_size: many
cdr3_length: 20
cdr3_nt: TGTGCCAGCAGCTTAGCGCGCGTCAAGAGCGGGAGGGCCATTGTAAATGAGCAGTTCTTC
cdr3_aa: CASSLARVKSGRAIVNEQFF

j_call: TRBJ2-1
d_call: TRBD1
v_call: TRBV5-1
clone_size: -
cdr3_length: 19
cdr3_nt: TGCGCCAGCAGGACCCAGGGCGGACAGGGCGGCGCGGGATCCAATGAGCAGTTCTTC
cdr3_aa: CASRTQGGQGGAGSNEQFF

j_call: TRBJ2-2
d_call: -
v_call: TRBV4-3
clone_size: -
cdr3_length: 15
cdr3_nt: TGCGCCAGCAGCCAACTTTATGCGAACACCGGGGAGCTGTTTTTT
cdr3_aa: CASSQLYANTGELFF

j_call: TRBJ2-1
d_call: -
v_call: TRBV5-1
clone_size: -
cdr3_length: 14
cdr3_nt: TGCGCCAGCAGCTTGGACGGGTTGAAGGCTGAGCAGTTCTTC
cdr3_aa: CASSLDGLKAEQFF

j_call: TRBJ2-1
d_call: -
v_call: TRBV24-1
clone_size: once
cdr3_length: 14
cdr3_nt: TGTGCCACCAGTGATCAGGTCTCTTACAATGAGCAGTTCTTC
cdr3_aa: CATSDQVSYNEQFF

j_call: TRBJ1-2
d_call: -
v_call: TRBV11-2
clone_size: -
cdr3_length: 16
cdr3_nt: TGTGCCAGCAGCTTAGATAGAAGGGGAAGAGGCTATGGCTACACCTTC
cdr3_aa: CASSLDRRGRGYGYTF

j_call: TRBJ2-1
d_call: TRBD2
v_call: TRBV3-1/TRBV3-2
clone_size: few
cdr3_length: 13
cdr3_nt: TGTGCCAGCAGCCCCAGCGGGATAGGCGAGCAGTTCTTC
cdr3_aa: CASSPSGIGEQFF

j_call: TRBJ2-5
d_call: TRBD2
v_call: TRBV4-2
clone_size: -
cdr3_length: 17
cdr3_nt: TGTGCCAGCAGCCAAGGAAGCGGGAACCTTCGTACGGAGACCCAGTACTTC
cdr3_aa: CASSQGSGNLRTETQYF

j_call: TRBJ1-5
d_call: TRBD1
v_call: TRBV6-1
clone_size: -
cdr3_length: 15
cdr3_nt: TGTGCCAGCAGTGAAGGTAGGGGGCCCAATCAGCCCCAGCATTTT
cdr3_aa: CASSEGRGPNQPQHF

j_call: TRBJ2-6
d_call: -
v_call: TRBV5-1
clone_size: -
cdr3_length: 16
cdr3_nt: TGCGCCAGCACCGGGGACATCCCCTTTGGGGCCAACGTCCTGACTTTC
cdr3_aa: CASTGDIPFGANVLTF

j_call: TRBJ1-6
d_call: TRBD1
v_call: TRBV19
clone_size: -
cdr3_length: 14
cdr3_nt: TGTGCCAGTAGTCCTCGACAGGGCCTAGAACCCCTCCACTTT
cdr3_aa: CASSPRQGLEPLHF

j_call: TRBJ2-7
d_call: TRBD1
v_call: TRBV4-1
clone_size: once
cdr3_length: 15
cdr3_nt: TGCGCCAGCAGCCTCCAGGGGGCTATTCTCTACGAGCAGTACTTC
cdr3_aa: CASSLQGAILYEQYF

j_call: TRBJ2-7
d_call: TRBD2
v_call: TRBV15
clone_size: -
cdr3_length: 15
cdr3_nt: TGTGCCACCAGCAGGGGGACTAGCGGGGCCTACGAGCAGTACTTC
cdr3_aa: CATSRGTSGAYEQYF

j_call: TRBJ2-4
d_call: -
v_call: TRBV19
clone_size: medium-sized
cdr3_length: 14
cdr3_nt: TGTGCCAGTAGTATAAAACCACTGAGTAACATTCAGTACTTC
cdr3_aa: CASSIKPLSNIQYF

j_call: TRBJ2-1
d_call: TRBD2
v_call: TRBV6-5
clone_size: once
cdr3_length: 15
cdr3_nt: TGTGCCAGCAACCTCCGGGGCGGGAGCTCCAATGAGCAGTTCTTC
cdr3_aa: CASNLRGGSSNEQFF

j_call: TRBJ2-7
d_call: -
v_call: TRBV5-1
clone_size: few
cdr3_length: 13
cdr3_nt: TGCGCCAGCAGCTTGGTTCAGTCCTACGAGCAGTACTTC
cdr3_aa: CASSLVQSYEQYF

j_call: TRBJ1-3
d_call: -
v_call: TRBV15
clone_size: -
cdr3_length: 15
cdr3_nt: TGTGCCACCAGCAGAGAGCGGTTCTCTGGAAACACCATATATTTT
cdr3_aa: CATSRERFSGNTIYF

j_call: TRBJ2-7
d_call: TRBD2
v_call: TRBV7-2
clone_size: -
cdr3_length: 14
cdr3_nt: TGTGCCAGCAGCACCTTAGCGGGACGGAGCGAGCAGTACTTC
cdr3_aa: CASSTLAGRSEQYF

j_call: TRBJ1-2
d_call: TRBD1
v_call: TRBV7-3
clone_size: -
cdr3_length: 14
cdr3_nt: TGTGCCAGCAGCACGACAGGGGGTCGATACGGCTACACCTTC
cdr3_aa: CASSTTGGRYGYTF